This T cell receptor beta chain was profiled in a study of OX40 agonist ivuxolimab in advanced cancers. Points from the study as a whole: It was not determined which antigens were specifically recognized by the peripheral T cells that had undergone clonal expansion.

Assay used: immunoSEQ multiplex PCR; TCRdb lists only in-frame clones, some missing. The data show 90,000 to 100,000 clones, about 96% seen once. Trimming removed 4 bases from V and 6 bases from J; junction bases left unmatched: 6. CDR3 length equals 13 residues. In germline, CDR1 is SGHNT, CDR2 YYREEE (reference sequence). As to this clone: Antigen: not known.

The origin of this receptor is an adult with an advanced solid tumor such as melanoma, head and neck, liver or kidney cancer. The chain has TRBV5-4 and TRBJ1-2; 7 positions match TRBD1. Sequences were derived from CD4+ or CD8+ T cells sorted from blood, sampled in a trial of the OX40 agonist ivuxolimab. The CDR3 coding sequence is TGTGCCAGCAGCCGATCGACAGGGCATGGCTACACCTTC. Its protein is CASSRSTGHGYTF.